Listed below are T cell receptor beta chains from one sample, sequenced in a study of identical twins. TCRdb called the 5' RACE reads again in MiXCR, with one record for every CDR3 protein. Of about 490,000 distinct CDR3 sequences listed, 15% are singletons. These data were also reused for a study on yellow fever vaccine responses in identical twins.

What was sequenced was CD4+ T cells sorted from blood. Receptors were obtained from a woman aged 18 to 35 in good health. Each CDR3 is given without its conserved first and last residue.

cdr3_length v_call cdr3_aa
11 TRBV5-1 ASSWQGRNEQF
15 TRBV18 ASSPQEAGVSYNEQF
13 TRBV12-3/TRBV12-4 ASRPQGAGANVLT
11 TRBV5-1 ASSPQDTGKLF
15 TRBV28 ASSLARSGTGSYEQY
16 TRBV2 ASSESSRAEGAKNIQY
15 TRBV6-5 ASSYSLMAGGHNEQF
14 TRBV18 ASSSRTVTMNTEAF
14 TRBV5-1 ASSAPGTAMNTEAF
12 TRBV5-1 ASSLAGEPYGYT
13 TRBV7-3 ASSWGGGGTGELF
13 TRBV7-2 ASSLALGTNHGYT
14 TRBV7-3 ASSLILAGGPGEQF
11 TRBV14 ASSQRGSYEQY
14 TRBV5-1 ASSLVAGGGSDTQY
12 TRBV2 ASRREFDTDTQY
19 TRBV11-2 ASSPRPKGLAAISSTDTQY
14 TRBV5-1 ASSLTGPSWGTEAF
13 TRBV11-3 ASSARDRLNTEAF
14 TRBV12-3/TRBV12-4 ASSNLLGKVQDTQY
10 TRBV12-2 ASRLCGEKLF
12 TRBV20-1 SARLASSYNEQF
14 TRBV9 ASSVEAEGRNNEQF
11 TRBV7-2 ASSLVGADTQY
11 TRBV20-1 SARRGGQETQY
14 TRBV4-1 ASSQVVSGTPYEQY
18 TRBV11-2 ASSLRGGSEIRTTSNEQF
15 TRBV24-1 ATSDSQGRVTYNEQF
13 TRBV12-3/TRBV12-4 ASCRTGQLNTEAF
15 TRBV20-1 SAREGLEGAGTDTQY
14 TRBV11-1 ASSPTGTGGQYEQY
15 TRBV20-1 SARSPEGGRDTGELF